This entry is about one T cell receptor beta chain. This sample was included in a study of blood T cell repertoires in COVID-19. Study-level information: COVID-19 samples collected from the United States, Italy and Spain covered acute and convalescent phases.

Either two negative PCRs, clearance, or symptom resolution qualified Cohort 3 donors as recovered. As processed by the authors: Amplification of reference gene primers was used by the study to estimate nucleated cell counts. Libraries were prepared by immunoSEQ multiplex PCR; TCRdb keeps only in-frame clonotypes and omits some of them. For V, J and clone size, that table is used; D and trimming come from the DNA. The sample includes almost 250,000 clones, around 88% seen only once; the top ten take over 4%. CDR1 is MDHEN and CDR2 is SYDVKM in the germline V gene. The CDR3 runs 14 residues. V lost 6 bases, J lost 0 bases, and 2 bases stayed unmatched.

Sequenced material: PBMCs or T cells enriched from blood (not recorded which). J is TRBJ1-3 and V is TRBV28; the match to TRBD1 covers 7 bases. This TCR derives from a woman aged 30 to 39 who had recovered from COVID-19. The CDR3 protein is CASSRDSSGNTIYF. DNA for the CDR3: TGTGCCAGCAGCCGGGACAGCTCTGGAAACACCATATATTTT. Complete variable domain (other parts from reference TRBV28 and TRBJ1-3): DVKVTQSSRYLVKRTGEKVFLECVQDMDHENMFWYRQDPGLGLRLIYFSYDVKMKEKGDIPEGYSVSREKKERFSLILESASTNQTSMYLCASSRDSSGNTIYFGEGSWLTVV.